What follows are 29 T cell receptor beta chains derived from one specimen sequenced in a study of response to subunit inactivated influenza vaccine. TCRdb redid the calling of the RT-PCR reads with MiXCR, one entry per CDR3 protein. The sample shows about 530,000 distinct CDR3 sequences, about 11% of them seen only once. The starting material was PBMCs from blood, obtained on the day of vaccination. Every receptor here comes from a man aged 45 to 65 who received an inactivated influenza vaccine.

This clonotype was detected a few times. The chain is built from TRBV9 and TRBJ2-1; maybe TRBD2 (6 bases). The CDR3 consists of 14 residues. V lost 7 bases and J 3 bases, leaving 14 bases between the germline ends. CDR1 and CDR2 (germline): SGDLS, YYNGEE. CDR3 bases: TGTGCCAGCGGTCGAACCGGGGGCTACAATGAGCAGTTCTTC. It codes for CASGRTGGYNEQFF.

The table lists this clonotype with a few counts. This chain's CDR3 is CASRFQGLSTEAFF. The CDR3 region has the DNA TGTGCCAGCAGGTTCCAGGGCCTCAGCACTGAAGCTTTCTTT. The rearrangement joins TRBV12-3 or TRBV12-4 to TRBJ1-1, with D perhaps matching TRBD1 (5 bases). Trimming cost V 6 bases and J 4 bases, with 15 bases left between them. The length of the CDR3 is 14 residues.

V usage is TRBV12-3 or TRBV12-4 and J usage is TRBJ2-1, with 9 bases that match TRBD2. This CDR3 has 15 amino acids. V lost 3 bases to trimming and J lost 5 bases; unmatched junction nucleotides: 5. The CDR3 loop reads CASSFQAGGNNEQFF. DNA of the CDR3: TGTGCCAGCAGTTTCCAAGCGGGAGGCAACAATGAGCAGTTCTTC.

This clonotype was counted between two and nine times. The chain is built from TRBV18 and TRBJ2-1; 8 bases align to TRBD2. This CDR3 region has 16 residues. J was trimmed by 8 bases and V by 0 bases; bases with no gene match: 9. The germline V gene encodes CDR1 KGHSH and CDR2 LQKENI. CDR3 in DNA: TGTGCCAGCTCACCACCTAACCAGCGGGAGTCCCATGAGCAGTTCTTC. This translates into CASSPPNQRESHEQFF.

This clonotype was seen at least ten times. The chain links TRBV12-3 or TRBV12-4 to TRBJ2-7; no clear D. Trimming removed 0 bases at V and 6 bases at J, with 3 bases between. The CDR3 is 11 amino acids. CDR3 amino acids: CASSLAGEQYF. The CDR3 nucleotides read TGTGCCAGCAGTTTAGCGGGCGAGCAGTACTTC.

This clonotype occurred a few times. The rearrangement joins TRBV12-3 or TRBV12-4 to TRBJ1-2; 10 bases fit TRBD1. The ends lost 4 bases at V and 3 bases at J; junction bases unmatched: 2. The CDR3 is 14 amino acids. CDR3 nucleotide sequence: TGTGCCAGCAGTTGGGACAGGGGCTACTATGGCTACACCTTC. Amino acid sequence: CASSWDRGYYGYTF.

This clonotype has a handful of counts. This chain connects TRBV4-2 to TRBJ1-5; D is possibly TRBD1 (5 bases). Germline V gene data show CDR1 as LGHNA and CDR2 as YNFKEQ. Trimming shortened V by 0 bases and J by 7 bases, and 19 bases separated the two germline ends. The CDR3 has 17 residues. This CDR3 reads CASSQEVQGGYRQPQHF. CDR3 coding DNA: TGTGCCAGCAGCCAAGAAGTGCAGGGAGGTTATAGGCAGCCCCAGCATTTT.

In this sample, this clonotype turned up many times. Germline is not matched at one junction end, which may reflect a read error. V is TRBV5-1 and J is TRBJ2-3, with TRBD2 matching over 10 bases. CDR1 is SGHRS, CDR2 YFSETQ, per germline. The CDR3 is made up of 13 amino acids. CDR3 loop: CASHPGSSGGRKF. The DNA of the CDR3 is TGCGCCAGCCACCCGGGGTCTAGCGGGGGCCGGAAATTT.

The J gene is TRBJ1-6, the V gene TRBV12-3 or TRBV12-4; perhaps TRBD1 as D (5 bases). This CDR3 is built from 13 residues. With 6 bases removed from V and 7 bases from J, the gap between germline ends came to 10 bases. The CDR3 is CASSDGDNSPLHF. The CDR3 coding sequence is TGTGCCAGCAGCGATGGGGACAATTCACCCCTCCACTTT.

This clonotype was counted between two and nine times. V is TRBV3-1 and J is TRBJ2-3, with 8 bases identical to TRBD2. Germline assignment: CDR1 LGHDT and CDR2 YNNKEL (reference sequence). V was clipped by 10 bases and J by 0 bases; unmatched bases: 6. CDR3 length: 14 amino acids. CDR3 residues: CATAGGHSTDTQYF. In nucleotides, the CDR3 is TGTGCCACCGCGGGGGGCCACAGCACAGATACGCAGTATTTT.

This chain connects TRBV5-1 to TRBJ2-7, with D possibly TRBD1 on 5 matching bases. The CDR3 consists of 14 residues. The V end was cut by 4 bases, the J end by 2 bases, with 13 bases between. Germline loops: CDR1 SGHRS, CDR2 YFSETQ. CDR3 nucleotides: TGCGCCAGCAGCCCGGACAAAGCTGCCTACGAGCAGTACTTC. It specifies CASSPDKAAYEQYF. Variable domain in full (rest from reference TRBV5-1 and TRBJ2-7): KAGVTQTPRYLIKTRGQQVTLSCSPISGHRSVSWYQQTPGQGLQFLFEYFSETQRNKGNFPGRFSGRQFSNSRSEMNVSTLELGDSALYLCASSPDKAAYEQYFGPGTRLTVT.

This clonotype has just a few counts. The CDR3 sequence: CASSLIEMGGSQYF. The CDR3 region has the DNA TGTGCCAGCAGTTTAATCGAAATGGGGGGGTCGCAGTATTTT. This chain uses TRBV12-3 or TRBV12-4 with TRBJ2-3, with 7 bases fitting TRBD2. The CDR3 loop spans 14 amino acids. The J segment lost 10 bases and the V segment lost 2 bases, leaving 9 bases of the junction unmatched.

V usage is TRBV7-2 and J usage is TRBJ2-1; TRBD2 aligns across 12 bases. The CDR3 contains 17 residues. Unmatched junction bases numbered 11, after V lost 5 bases and J lost 6 bases. Germline V gene data show CDR1 as SGHTA and CDR2 as FQGNSA. The CDR3 reads CASSPSPTSGSINEQFF. CDR3 in DNA: TGTGCCAGCAGCCCCTCCCCGACTAGCGGGAGTATCAATGAGCAGTTCTTC.

The table lists this clonotype with a count of one. The genes are TRBV29-1 and TRBJ2-4; D not certain. There are 11 residues in the CDR3. Germline CDR1 and CDR2: SQVTM and ANQGSEA. V lost 7 bases to trimming and J lost 8 bases, with 12 bases between them. In DNA form, the CDR3 reads TGCAGCGGGACCAATAGGGACATTCAGTACTTC. It encodes CSGTNRDIQYF.

This clonotype was counted a few times. The genes are TRBV9 and TRBJ2-1, with 11 bases identical to TRBD2. The CDR3 is 16 residues long. Germline values: CDR1 SGDLS, CDR2 YYNGEE. V trimming: 6 bases; J trimming: 7 bases; junction bases outside the gene matches: 12. DNA of the CDR3: TGTGCCAGCACGAGTGGGACTAGCGGTAGTTTGAATGAGCAGTTCTTC. Translating it yields CASTSGTSGSLNEQFF.

This clonotype was observed a handful of times. The rearrangement uses TRBV29-1 and TRBJ2-7, with a tentative D call TRBD2 (5 bases). This CDR3 is 14 amino acids long. The V end was cut by 4 bases, the J end by 3 bases, with 16 bases between. Germline V CDR1 and CDR2: SQVTM, ANQGSEA. CDR3 residues: CSVGGIENHYEQYF. The CDR3 DNA is TGCAGCGTTGGAGGGATCGAAAATCACTACGAGCAGTACTTC.

The V gene is TRBV2, the J gene TRBJ1-4, with D perhaps TRBD1 (6 bases). Germline values: CDR1 SNHLY, CDR2 FYNNEI. Trimming shortened V by 7 bases and J by 5 bases, and 11 bases separated the two germline ends. The CDR3 has 13 residues. The CDR3 region is CASIGGRNEKLFF. The CDR3 DNA is TGTGCCAGCATAGGGGGGCGAAATGAAAAACTGTTTTTT.

This clonotype was counted many times. The chain uses TRBV29-1 and TRBJ2-2; the D is unclear. The CDR3 totals 14 residues. V gave up 2 bases and J gave up 5 bases, with 12 bases separating them. Germline lookup yields CDR1 SQVTM and CDR2 ANQGSEA. CDR3 sequence: CSVEKSRQTGELFF. CDR3 DNA: TGCAGCGTTGAAAAGTCTCGGCAGACCGGGGAGCTGTTTTTT.

The chain links TRBV5-5 to TRBJ1-1, with D perhaps TRBD1 (6 bases). Trimming pared 4 bases from V and 3 bases from J, leaving 10 bases between. The V gene's germline CDR1 is SGHKS and CDR2 YYEKEE (reference sequence). This CDR3 has 13 amino acids. DNA for the CDR3: TGTGCCAGCAGCGCGAGGACAGACACTGAAGCTTTCTTT. Encoded protein: CASSARTDTEAFF.

There are a few counts of this clonotype. This chain uses TRBV20-1 with TRBJ2-5, with TRBD1 matching 9 bases. Germline V lookup: CDR1 DFQATT, CDR2 SNEGSKA (reference sequence). CDR3 length: 15 amino acids. The junction had 8 bases not matched to a gene; V was cut back by 1 base and J by 5 bases. Here the CDR3 reads CSARATGTGWETQYF. The CDR3 DNA reads TGCAGTGCTAGAGCGACCGGGACAGGGTGGGAGACCCAGTACTTC.

This chain joins TRBV29-1 and TRBJ2-6; D remains unclear. This CDR3 comprises 14 residues. The germline gives CDR1 SQVTM, CDR2 ANQGSEA. Trimming stripped 4 bases from V and 0 bases from J, with 7 bases between. The CDR3 loop reads CSVVDTSGANVLTF. DNA of the CDR3: TGCAGCGTTGTCGACACCTCTGGGGCCAACGTCCTGACTTTC.

This clonotype was observed a handful of times. The chain carries TRBV20-1 and TRBJ2-7; D not certain. This CDR3 has 12 amino acids. CDR1 DFQATT and CDR2 SNEGSKA come from the germline V gene (reference sequence). Trimming took 2 bases from V and 6 from J, leaving 11 bases between them. CDR3 in amino acids: CSARPAGREQYF. CDR3 nucleotide sequence: TGCAGTGCTAGACCTGCCGGGCGCGAGCAGTACTTC.

This chain links TRBV6-2 or TRBV6-3 with TRBJ2-3, with D unresolved. There are 12 residues in the CDR3. V dropped 2 bases and J dropped 3 bases, with 3 bases sitting between them. From germline, CDR1 is MNHEY and CDR2 SVGEGT. The CDR3 spells CASSYATDTQYF. CDR3 nucleotides: TGTGCCAGCAGTTACGCGACAGATACGCAGTATTTT.

This chain links TRBV7-9 with TRBJ1-1; a possible D gene is TRBD1 (6 bases). This CDR3 contains 15 residues. V was pared by 4 bases and J by 4 bases, with 16 bases between. Germline-derived CDR1 and CDR2 are SEHNR and FQNEAQ (reference sequence). DNA for the CDR3: TGTGCCAGCAGCTATCGGGGGGCAGGGGTCACTGAAGCTTTCTTT. Translation gives CASSYRGAGVTEAFF.

The chain recombines TRBV7-2 with TRBJ2-5; D is unclear. Per the germline V gene, CDR1 is SGHTA and CDR2 is FQGNSA. Between the trimmed V and J ends, which lost 1 base and 5 bases, there was a span of 11 bases. The length of the CDR3 is 14 residues. The CDR3 here is CASSLDRSSETQYF. CDR3 DNA: TGTGCCAGCAGCTTAGATCGGAGTTCGGAGACCCAGTACTTC.

This clonotype came up a few times. The genes are TRBV20-1 and TRBJ1-2; TRBD1 might be the D (6 bases). Germline-derived CDR1 and CDR2 are DFQATT and SNEGSKA (reference sequence). V was clipped by 3 bases and J by 4 bases, with 12 bases between them. The CDR3 is made up of 13 amino acids. CDR3 in amino acids: CSARTGTLYGYTF. The CDR3, as DNA: TGCAGTGCTAGGACCGGGACACTCTATGGCTACACCTTC.

This clonotype was observed a handful of times. This chain connects TRBV27 to TRBJ1-1; perhaps TRBD1 as D (6 bases). This CDR3 contains 13 residues. Germline V gives CDR1 MNHEY, CDR2 SMNVEV (reference sequence). V lost 7 bases and J lost 4, with 13 bases in between. CDR3 protein: CASIPGVGTEAFF. The CDR3 coding sequence is TGTGCCAGCATCCCAGGGGTGGGCACTGAAGCTTTCTTT.

J is TRBJ2-7 and V is TRBV28; 9 nucleotides match TRBD2. The junction had 7 bases not matched to a gene; V was cut back by 6 bases and J by 4 bases. The CDR3 totals 14 residues. CDR1 and CDR2 from the germline V gene are MDHEN and SYDVKM. Written as DNA, the CDR3 is TGTGCCAGCAGCCTGCTAGCGGGGAGGTACGAGCAGTACTTC. The encoded protein is CASSLLAGRYEQYF.

The rearrangement uses TRBV3-1 and TRBJ2-7; TRBD2 matches 7 bases. Germline lookup yields CDR1 LGHDT and CDR2 YNNKEL (reference sequence). Unmatched junction bases numbered 2, after V lost 2 bases and J lost 4 bases. The CDR3 sequence is 13 residues long. Written as DNA, the CDR3 is TGTGCCAGCAGCCAATGGGGGGGTTACGAGCAGTACTTC. Translated, it gives CASSQWGGYEQYF.